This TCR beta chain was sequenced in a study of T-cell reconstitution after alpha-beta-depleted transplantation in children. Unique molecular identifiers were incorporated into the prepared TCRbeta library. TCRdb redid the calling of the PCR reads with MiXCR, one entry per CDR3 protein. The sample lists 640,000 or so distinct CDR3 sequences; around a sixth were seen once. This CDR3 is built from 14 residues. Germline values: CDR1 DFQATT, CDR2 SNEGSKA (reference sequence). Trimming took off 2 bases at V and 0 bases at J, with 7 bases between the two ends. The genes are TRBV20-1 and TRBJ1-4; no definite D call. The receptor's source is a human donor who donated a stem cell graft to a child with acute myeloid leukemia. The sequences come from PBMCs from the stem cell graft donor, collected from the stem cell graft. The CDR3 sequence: CSARRRPTNEKLFF. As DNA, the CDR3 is TGCAGTGCTAGACGACGGCCAACTAATGAAAAACTGTTTTTT.